This TCR beta chain was sequenced for a study of blood T cell repertoires in COVID-19. Across the study: COVID-19 samples, acute and convalescent, were from the United States, Italy and Spain. In each case, the material was cDNA or gDNA derived from T cells, B-cell-depleted T cells, or PBMCs.

Categorization into cohorts depended on clinical history that participants reported. Recovery among Cohort 3 donors was established by two negative PCRs, clearance, or symptom resolution. Profiling relied on immunoSEQ multiplex PCR, and the TCRdb table lists in-frame clones only, not all of them. Here the sample spans around 180,000 clones, approximately 80% being singletons. This CDR3 is built from 14 residues. Germline V CDR1 and CDR2: ENHRY, SYGVKD. V lost 5 bases, J lost 3 bases, and 10 bases lay in between. The chain is built from TRBV10-3 and TRBJ2-2; unclear D gene. The sample consisted of PBMCs or T cells enriched from blood (not recorded which). The clonotype originates from a man aged 50 or older who had recovered from COVID-19. CDR3 region: CAISQRPDTGELFF. The CDR3 coding sequence is TGTGCCATCAGTCAGCGCCCCGACACCGGGGAGCTGTTTTTT.